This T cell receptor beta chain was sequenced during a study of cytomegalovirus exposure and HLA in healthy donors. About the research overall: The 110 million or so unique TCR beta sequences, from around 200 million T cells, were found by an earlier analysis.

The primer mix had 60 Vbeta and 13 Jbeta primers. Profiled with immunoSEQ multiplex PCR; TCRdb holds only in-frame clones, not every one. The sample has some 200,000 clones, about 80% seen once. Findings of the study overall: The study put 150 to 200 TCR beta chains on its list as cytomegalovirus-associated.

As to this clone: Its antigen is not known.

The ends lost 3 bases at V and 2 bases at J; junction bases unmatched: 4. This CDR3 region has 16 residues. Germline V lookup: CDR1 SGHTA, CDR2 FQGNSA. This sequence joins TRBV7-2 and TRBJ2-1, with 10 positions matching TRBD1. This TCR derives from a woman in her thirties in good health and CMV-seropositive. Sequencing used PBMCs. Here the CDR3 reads CASSFHGTGAYNEQFF. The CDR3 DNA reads TGTGCCAGCAGCTTCCACGGGACAGGGGCCTACAATGAGCAGTTCTTC.